These 32 T cell receptor beta chains were sequenced from one sample in a study of cytomegalovirus exposure and HLA in healthy donors (dated by TCRdb to 2016 to 2017). Library preparation was by the immunoSEQ multiplex PCR assay. For the multiplex PCR, a mixture combining 60 forward primers for TCR Vbeta segments and 13 reverse primers for TCR Jbeta segments was used. TCRdb retrieved this table from immuneACCESS and kept in-frame rearrangements only. Not all clones are present; in checked studies, unresolved V genes account for under half, and no reason is known for the remainder. This sample comprises approximately 210,000 clones, about nine tenths of them detected only once. Over 1% of the sample rests with the top ten. The sample taken for sequencing was PBMCs. These receptors came from a man aged 25 to 40 in good health and CMV-seronegative.

In the case of this clone: Within the sample, other DNA sequences also encode this same CDR3. Here the CDR3 reads CASSQTRQGDGYTF. CDR3 DNA: TGTGCCAGCAGTCAGACTAGACAGGGTGACGGCTACACCTTC. V gene TRBV27 combines with J gene TRBJ1-2; TRBD1 agrees at 7 bases. Germline V gives CDR1 MNHEY, CDR2 SMNVEV (reference sequence). Losses at the gene ends were 5 bases for V and 8 bases for J; bases not matched to a gene: 11. CDR3 length: 14 amino acids.

The chain has TRBV6-5 and TRBJ1-5; 7 bases fit TRBD1. Germline V gene data show CDR1 as MNHEY and CDR2 as SVGAGI. This CDR3 comprises 13 residues. The V and J ends lost 6 bases and 5 bases, in that order; junction bases with no gene match: 4. The CDR3 region has the DNA TGTGCCAGCAGCCAGGGGGGAGATCAGCCCCAGCATTTT. The encoded protein is CASSQGGDQPQHF.

This rearrangement joins TRBV5-1 to TRBJ2-1, with 7 bases aligning to TRBD1. There are 16 residues in the CDR3. CDR1 is SGHRS, CDR2 YFSETQ, per germline. The ends lost 4 bases at V and 4 bases at J; junction bases unmatched: 11. The CDR3 DNA is TGCGCCAGCAGCGCAACGCTGACAGGGTATTACAATGAGCAGTTCTTC. Translation gives CASSATLTGYYNEQFF.

The CDR3 sequence is CASTPRGGALETQYF. The CDR3 DNA sequence: TGTGCCAGCACTCCGAGGGGGGGGGCTCTGGAGACCCAGTACTTC. The chain links TRBV27 to TRBJ2-5; tentatively, D is TRBD2 (7 bases). The germline CDR1 and CDR2 sequences are MNHEY and SMNVEV (reference sequence). The CDR3 consists of 15 residues. V lost 7 bases, J lost 5 bases, and 20 bases lay in between.

V usage is TRBV7-2 and J usage is TRBJ2-5; D remains unclear. CDR3 length equals 14 residues. Germline V gene lookup returns CDR1 SGHTA and CDR2 FQGNSA. V was shortened by 1 base and J by 0 bases, with 6 bases between the two germline ends. CDR3 nucleotide sequence: TGTGCCAGCAGCTTAGGTCCCTACCAAGAGACCCAGTACTTC. The encoded protein is CASSLGPYQETQYF.

V gene TRBV7-9 combines with J gene TRBJ1-4, with D unresolved. Germline lookup yields CDR1 SEHNR and CDR2 FQNEAQ (reference sequence). Trimming cost V 2 bases and J 12 bases, with 7 bases left between them. This CDR3 is 11 amino acids long. The CDR3: CASSLTRELFF. In DNA form, the CDR3 reads TGTGCCAGCAGCTTAACGCGGGAACTGTTTTTT. The full variable domain, its missing parts supplied by reference TRBV7-9 and TRBJ1-4, is DTGVSQNPRHKITKRGQNVTFRCDPISEHNRLYWYRQTLGQGPEFLTYFQNEAQLEKSRLLSDRFSAERPKGSFSTLEIQRTEQGDSAMYLCASSLTRELFFGSGTQLSVL.

The V gene is TRBV27, the J gene TRBJ1-4; D is unresolved. Looked up from germline, CDR1 is MNHEY and CDR2 is SMNVEV (reference sequence). The CDR3 sequence is 13 residues long. Trimming shortened V by 5 bases and J by 10 bases, and 14 bases separated the two germline ends. The CDR3 nucleotides read TGTGCCAGCAGTGACGGCGGGAGCGGAAAACTGTTTTTT. It translates to CASSDGGSGKLFF. Full variable domain (rest looked up from reference TRBV27 and TRBJ1-4): EAQVTQNPRYLITVTGKKLTVTCSQNMNHEYMSWYRQDPGLGLRQIYYSMNVEVTDKGDVPEGYKVSRKEKRNFPLILESPSPNQTSLYFCASSDGGSGKLFFGSGTQLSVL.

The chain uses TRBV18 and TRBJ2-5; possibly TRBD2 for D (5 bases). Germline V gene sequence: CDR1 KGHSH, CDR2 LQKENI. The V end was cut by 5 bases, the J end by 7 bases, with 20 bases between. The CDR3 is 15 amino acids. This CDR3 is CASSGESGTGVTQYF. CDR3 in DNA: TGTGCCAGCTCAGGGGAGAGTGGTACCGGGGTGACCCAGTACTTC.

J is TRBJ2-4 and V is TRBV14; D is unresolved. CDR3 length equals 16 residues. Trimming stripped 0 bases from V and 7 bases from J, with 16 bases between. Germline CDR1 reads SGHDN; CDR2 reads FVKESK. CDR3 loop: CASSQDRTALGNIQYF. The DNA of the CDR3 is TGTGCCAGCAGCCAAGACCGCACGGCTCTCGGGAACATTCAGTACTTC.

The J gene is TRBJ2-7, the V gene TRBV4-3, with TRBD1 matching over 8 bases. Germline-derived CDR1 and CDR2 are LGHNA and YSLEER. V shed 1 base and J 1 base; nucleotides not matched to a gene: 0. There are 14 residues in the CDR3. Written as DNA, the CDR3 is TGCGCCAGCAGCCAAGGACAGGGGTCCTACGAGCAGTACTTC. Protein sequence: CASSQGQGSYEQYF.

The chain has TRBV5-1 and TRBJ1-2, with D hard to call. Germline CDR1 reads SGHRS; CDR2 reads YFSETQ. Trimming shortened V by 6 bases and J by 8 bases, and 11 bases separated the two germline ends. This CDR3 is 11 amino acids long. The DNA of the CDR3 is TGCGCCAGCAAATTGTCAGGAGGCTACACCTTC. Its protein is CASKLSGGYTF.

The gene calls are TRBV11-2 and TRBJ2-1; maybe TRBD1 (5 bases). The germline V gene encodes CDR1 SGHAT and CDR2 FQNNGV. CDR3 length equals 14 residues. V was cut by 5 bases and J by 10 bases, with 18 bases left in between. The CDR3, as DNA: TGTGCCAGCAGCCCTCACCCCCTGTGGGGCGAGCAGTTCTTC. Encoded protein: CASSPHPLWGEQFF.

V is TRBV2 and J is TRBJ2-7; 7 bases agree with TRBD1. The ends lost 3 bases at V and 2 bases at J; junction bases unmatched: 4. The CDR3 length is 14 residues. CDR1 is SNHLY, CDR2 FYNNEI, per germline. Here the CDR3 reads CASSEQGVTYEQYF. CDR3 in DNA: TGTGCCAGCAGTGAGCAGGGGGTTACCTACGAGCAGTACTTC.

This clone was detected once. The junction departs from germline at one end; a sequencing error may be responsible. V usage is TRBV5-1 and J usage is TRBJ2-6, with TRBD1 matching over 9 bases. The CDR3 consists of 16 residues. Germline V CDR1 and CDR2: SGHRS, YFSETQ. The CDR3 here is CASSPDRGQGANGLTF. The CDR3 DNA follows: TGCGCCAGCAGCCCGGACAGGGGACAAGGGGCCAACGGCCTGACTTTC.

The rearrangement joins TRBV7-8 to TRBJ1-1; 8 positions match TRBD1. V gave up 5 bases and J gave up 4 bases; unmatched junction bases: 6. The CDR3 is made up of 14 amino acids. CDR1 is SGHVS, CDR2 FQNEAQ, per germline. The CDR3 DNA reads as TGTGCCAGCAGCGGGGACAGGTCAGCCACTGAAGCTTTCTTT. This codes for CASSGDRSATEAFF.

The rearrangement links TRBV5-4 to TRBJ1-2, with TRBD1 matching 10 bases. The CDR3 extends over 15 amino acids. After removal of 4 bases from V and 9 bases from J, the junction contained 12 bases not matched to a gene. Germline assignment: CDR1 SGHNT and CDR2 YYREEE (reference sequence). The CDR3 sequence is CASSASGTGVFSYTF. In DNA, the CDR3 is TGTGCCAGCAGCGCCTCCGGGACAGGGGTCTTTAGCTACACCTTC. Full variable domain (missing parts from reference TRBV5-4 and TRBJ1-2): ETGVTQSPTHLIKTRGQQVTLRCSSQSGHNTVSWYQQALGQGPQFIFQYYREEENGRGNFPPRFSGLQFPNYSSELNVNALELDDSALYLCASSASGTGVFSYTFGSGTRLTVV.

On this clone: The germline gene is not matched at one end of the junction; a read error may be the cause. The chain carries TRBV7-9 and TRBJ1-2; D is unresolved. The V gene's germline CDR1 is SEHNR and CDR2 FQNEAQ (reference sequence). CDR3 size: 15 residues. This CDR3 is CSSSPTFDSNYGYTF. In nucleotides, the CDR3 is TGTTCCAGCAGCCCCACTTTTGACTCTAACTATGGCTACACCTTC.

The CDR3 DNA reads TGTGCCATCAGTGAACAGGCCACCGGGGAGCTGTTTTTT. This sequence encodes CAISEQATGELFF. This rearrangement joins TRBV10-3 to TRBJ2-2; D might be TRBD1 (5 bases). V dropped 3 bases and J dropped 4 bases, with 6 bases sitting between them. Germline V gene sequence: CDR1 ENHRY, CDR2 SYGVKD. This CDR3 region has 13 residues.

The V gene is TRBV5-1, the J gene TRBJ2-5, with D perhaps TRBD2 (7 bases). V lost 1 base and J lost 6, with 10 bases in between. Germline V gives CDR1 SGHRS, CDR2 YFSETQ. This CDR3 region has 13 residues. The CDR3 DNA reads TGCGCCAGCAGCTTGCGGGGGGCGAAGACCCAGTACTTC. Translated: CASSLRGAKTQYF.

This chain's CDR3 is CASGQYEQYF. The CDR3 DNA follows: TGTGCCAGCGGGCAATACGAGCAGTACTTC. V gene TRBV27 combines with J gene TRBJ2-7; D ambiguous. Germline CDR1 is MNHEY and CDR2 is SMNVEV (reference sequence). The CDR3 extends over 10 amino acids. The V gene lost 8 bases and the J gene lost 4 bases, with 6 bases spanning the gap.

This rearrangement joins TRBV29-1 to TRBJ2-4; perhaps TRBD1 as D (6 bases). CDR3 length equals 15 residues. V was shortened by 2 bases and J by 9 bases, with 20 bases between the two germline ends. Germline CDR1 is SQVTM and CDR2 is ANQGSEA. In DNA form, the CDR3 reads TGCAGCGTTGAAACCCAGGGGAATGTGAAGGGCATTCAGTACTTC. It is translated as CSVETQGNVKGIQYF.

The chain uses TRBV7-2 and TRBJ2-7; 12 nucleotides align to TRBD2. V was pared by 6 bases and J by 3 bases, with 3 bases of the junction left unmatched. Looked up from germline, CDR1 is SGHTA and CDR2 is FQGNSA. This CDR3 spans 14 amino acids. The CDR3 loop reads CASRMGLAGYEQYF. In nucleotides, the CDR3 is TGTGCCAGCAGAATGGGACTAGCGGGCTACGAGCAGTACTTC.

The genes are TRBV27 and TRBJ2-2; 7 bases fit TRBD2. Germline CDR1 MNHEY, CDR2 SMNVEV (reference sequence). The CDR3 is 17 residues long. The V and J ends lost 2 bases and 9 bases, in that order; junction bases with no gene match: 15. CDR3 amino acids: CASSLTGRGLPSRELFF. Here the CDR3 DNA reads TGTGCCAGCAGTTTAACGGGAAGGGGACTACCCTCGAGGGAGCTGTTTTTT.

The gene calls are TRBV5-1 and TRBJ1-1; D not certain. Germline V gene lookup returns CDR1 SGHRS and CDR2 YFSETQ. The length of the CDR3 is 12 residues. V was shortened by 3 bases and J by 6 bases, with 9 bases between the two germline ends. The DNA for the CDR3 is TGCGCCAGCAGCTGGACCGGGGCTGAAGCTTTCTTT. Translation gives CASSWTGAEAFF.

This clone has just one count. Relative to the germline gene, one junction end is altered; a read error may explain this. CDR3 nucleotides: TGTTCCAGCAGCTTAGGGTCAGGGAATAACTATGGCTACACCTTC. Amino acids: CSSSLGSGNNYGYTF. This chain connects TRBV7-9 to TRBJ1-2; possibly TRBD1 for D (5 bases). Germline V CDR1 and CDR2: SEHNR, FQNEAQ (reference sequence). CDR3 size: 15 residues.

The chain uses TRBV7-8 and TRBJ2-3; D may be TRBD2 (7 bases). The CDR3 is made up of 18 amino acids. Germline CDR1 reads SGHVS; CDR2 reads FQNEAQ. Trimming took off 0 bases at V and 2 bases at J, with 18 bases between the two ends. The CDR3: CASSLAHVGGPPTDTQYF. CDR3 bases: TGTGCCAGCAGCTTAGCGCACGTGGGGGGGCCCCCCACAGATACGCAGTATTTT.

The rearrangement links TRBV18 to TRBJ2-6; D is unclear. Germline CDR1 reads KGHSH; CDR2 reads LQKENI. Trimming removed 4 bases from V and 0 bases from J, with 10 bases in between. The CDR3 is 16 residues long. CDR3 in DNA: TGTGCCAGCTCACAAACCCGAGGCTCTGGGGCCAACGTCCTGACTTTC. Residues: CASSQTRGSGANVLTF. Filled out from reference TRBV18 and TRBJ2-6, the complete variable domain reads NAGVMQNPRHLVRRRGQEARLRCSPMKGHSHVYWYRQLPEEGLKFMVYLQKENIIDESGMPKERFSAEFPKEGPSILRIQQVVRGDSAAYFCASSQTRGSGANVLTFGAGSRLTVL.

The chain recombines TRBV11-2 with TRBJ2-5; a possible D gene is TRBD1 (6 bases). Germline values: CDR1 SGHAT, CDR2 FQNNGV. The CDR3 runs 15 residues. V lost 4 bases to trimming and J lost 1 base, with 13 bases between them. CDR3 residues: CASSSTHRAQETQYF. The CDR3 nucleotides are TGTGCCAGCAGCTCGACACACAGGGCCCAAGAGACCCAGTACTTC.

The gene calls are TRBV30 and TRBJ2-1, with 7 bases lining up with TRBD2. Germline CDR1 GTSNPN, CDR2 SVGIG (reference sequence). The trim removed 0 bases at V and 5 bases at J, leaving 13 bases unmatched. The CDR3 has 17 residues. The CDR3 bases are TGTGCCTGGAGTGTCGTCCGGGGGGACTTCATTAACAATGAGCAGTTCTTC. This gives the protein CAWSVVRGDFINNEQFF.

The chain carries TRBV14 and TRBJ1-2; TRBD1 matches at 8 bases. J was trimmed by 7 bases and V by 4 bases; bases with no gene match: 17. This CDR3 region has 17 residues. Germline CDR1 reads SGHDN; CDR2 reads FVKESK. For the CDR3, the DNA is TGTGCCAGCAGCCCCAGGGGGCAGTACCCCTCCGGGTTTGGCTACACCTTC. Its translation: CASSPRGQYPSGFGYTF.

The table lists this clone with a few counts. The chain has TRBV5-4 and TRBJ2-7; 7 bases line up with TRBD1. Looked up from germline, CDR1 is SGHNT and CDR2 is YYREEE (reference sequence). With V trimmed by 4 bases and J by 2 bases, 6 bases remained unmatched. The CDR3 length is 14 residues. The CDR3 DNA follows: TGTGCCAGCAGCACGACAGGGCCGCCCTACGAGCAGTACTTC. Its translation: CASSTTGPPYEQYF.

V gene TRBV6-6 combines with J gene TRBJ2-1; 9 bases match TRBD1. V trimming: 2 bases; J trimming: 6 bases; junction bases outside the gene matches: 2. The CDR3 contains 14 residues. The germline gives CDR1 MNHNY, CDR2 SVGAGI (reference sequence). This chain's CDR3 is CASSYRDRVNEQFF. In DNA form, the CDR3 reads TGTGCCAGCAGTTACCGGGACAGGGTCAATGAGCAGTTCTTC.